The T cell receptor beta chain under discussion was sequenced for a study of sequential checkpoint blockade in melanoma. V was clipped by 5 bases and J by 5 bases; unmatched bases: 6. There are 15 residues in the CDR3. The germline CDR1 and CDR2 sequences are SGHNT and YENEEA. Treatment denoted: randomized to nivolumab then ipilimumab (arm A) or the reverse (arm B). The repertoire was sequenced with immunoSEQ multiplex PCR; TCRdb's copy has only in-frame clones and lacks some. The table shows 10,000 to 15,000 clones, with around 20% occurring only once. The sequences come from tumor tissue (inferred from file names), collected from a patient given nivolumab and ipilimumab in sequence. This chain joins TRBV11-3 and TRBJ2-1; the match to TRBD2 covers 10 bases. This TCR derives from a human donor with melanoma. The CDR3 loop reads CASSQVTSGHNEQFF. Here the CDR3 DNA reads TGTGCCAGCAGCCAGGTGACTAGCGGGCACAATGAGCAGTTCTTC.